Given below is one TCR beta chain in context. What it recognizes is unknown. Between the trimmed V and J ends, which lost 1 base and 5 bases, there was a span of 11 bases. The CDR3 loop spans 14 amino acids. Germline CDR1 is SGHDN and CDR2 is FVKESK. This entry belongs to a study of cytomegalovirus exposure and HLA in healthy donors. General study results and limits: Being productive about 90% or about 30% of the time was typical of most TCR beta V segments in an earlier analysis.

In the PCR, 60 Vbeta and 13 Jbeta primers were used. Profiling relied on immunoSEQ multiplex PCR, and the TCRdb table lists in-frame clones only, not all of them. The data show 160,000 or so clones, 80% to 85% seen once. The chain combines TRBV14 with TRBJ1-2, with D unresolved. Sequencing was performed on PBMCs. This clonotype was sampled from a male donor in good health and CMV-seropositive. The CDR3 loop is CASSQVSRGYGYTF. In DNA form, the CDR3 reads TGTGCCAGCAGCCAAGTTTCTCGCGGGTATGGCTACACCTTC.